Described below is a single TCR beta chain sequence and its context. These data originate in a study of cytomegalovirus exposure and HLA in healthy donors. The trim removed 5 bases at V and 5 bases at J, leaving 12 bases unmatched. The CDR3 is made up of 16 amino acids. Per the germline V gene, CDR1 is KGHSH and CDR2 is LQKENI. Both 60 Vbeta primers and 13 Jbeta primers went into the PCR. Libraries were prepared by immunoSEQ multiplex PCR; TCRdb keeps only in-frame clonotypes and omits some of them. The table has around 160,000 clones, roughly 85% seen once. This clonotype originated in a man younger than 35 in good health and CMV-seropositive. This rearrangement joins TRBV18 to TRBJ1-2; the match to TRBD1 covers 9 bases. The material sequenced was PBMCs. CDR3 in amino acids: CASSSIRDRVVYGYTF. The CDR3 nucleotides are TGTGCCAGCTCATCAATCCGGGACAGGGTAGTGTATGGCTACACCTTC.